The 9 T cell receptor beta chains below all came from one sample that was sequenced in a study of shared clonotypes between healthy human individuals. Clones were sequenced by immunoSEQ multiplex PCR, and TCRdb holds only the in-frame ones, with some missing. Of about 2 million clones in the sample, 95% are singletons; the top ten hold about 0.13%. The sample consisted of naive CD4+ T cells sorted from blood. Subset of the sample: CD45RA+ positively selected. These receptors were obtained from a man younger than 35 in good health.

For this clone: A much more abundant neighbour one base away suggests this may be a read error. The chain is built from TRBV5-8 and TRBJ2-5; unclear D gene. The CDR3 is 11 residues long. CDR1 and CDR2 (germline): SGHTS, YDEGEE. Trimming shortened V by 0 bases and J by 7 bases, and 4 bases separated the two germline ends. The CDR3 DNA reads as TGTGCCAGCAGCTTGGAAGGGACCCAGTACTTC. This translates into CASSLEGTQYF.

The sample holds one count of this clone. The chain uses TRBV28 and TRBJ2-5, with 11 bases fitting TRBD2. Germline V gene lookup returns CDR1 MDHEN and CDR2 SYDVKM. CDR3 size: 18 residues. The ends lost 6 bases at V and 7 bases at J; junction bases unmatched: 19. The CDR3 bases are TGTGCCAGCAGCGATAGGGGGTGGGGACTAGCGGACGAAAGGACCCAGTACTTC. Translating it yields CASSDRGWGLADERTQYF.

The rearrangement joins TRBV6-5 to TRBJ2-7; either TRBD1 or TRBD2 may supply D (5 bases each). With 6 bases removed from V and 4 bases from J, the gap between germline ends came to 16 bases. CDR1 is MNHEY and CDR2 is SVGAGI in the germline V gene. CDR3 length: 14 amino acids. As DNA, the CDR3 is TGTGCCAGCAGCTCCCGGGACCAGCTGTACGAGCAGTACTTC. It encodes CASSSRDQLYEQYF.

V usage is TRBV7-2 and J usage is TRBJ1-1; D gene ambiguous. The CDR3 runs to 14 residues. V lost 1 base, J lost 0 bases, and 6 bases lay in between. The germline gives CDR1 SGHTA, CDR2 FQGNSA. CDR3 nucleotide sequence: TGTGCCAGCAGCTTAGTACGGATGAACACTGAAGCTTTCTTT. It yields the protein CASSLVRMNTEAFF.

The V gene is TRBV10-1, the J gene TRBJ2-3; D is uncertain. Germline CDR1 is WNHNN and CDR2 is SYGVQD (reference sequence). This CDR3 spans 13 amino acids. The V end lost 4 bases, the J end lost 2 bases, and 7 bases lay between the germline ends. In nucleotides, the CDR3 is TGCGCCAGCAGTGCCTCTAACACAGATACGCAGTATTTT. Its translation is CASSASNTDTQYF.

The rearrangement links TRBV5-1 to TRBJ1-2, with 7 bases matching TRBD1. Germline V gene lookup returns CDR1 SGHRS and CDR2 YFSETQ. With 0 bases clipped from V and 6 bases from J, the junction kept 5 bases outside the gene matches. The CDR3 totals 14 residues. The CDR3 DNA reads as TGCGCCAGCAGCTTGGTGGGGACAGAAAATGGCTACACCTTC. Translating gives CASSLVGTENGYTF. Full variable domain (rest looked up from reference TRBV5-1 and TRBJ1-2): KAGVTQTPRYLIKTRGQQVTLSCSPISGHRSVSWYQQTPGQGLQFLFEYFSETQRNKGNFPGRFSGRQFSNSRSEMNVSTLELGDSALYLCASSLVGTENGYTFGSGTRLTVV.

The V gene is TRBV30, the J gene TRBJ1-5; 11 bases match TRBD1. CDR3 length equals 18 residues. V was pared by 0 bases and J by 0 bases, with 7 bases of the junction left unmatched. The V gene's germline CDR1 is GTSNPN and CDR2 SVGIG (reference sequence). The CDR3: CAWSVGTGGIGSNQPQHF. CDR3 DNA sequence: TGTGCCTGGAGTGTCGGGACAGGGGGAATCGGTAGCAATCAGCCCCAGCATTTT.

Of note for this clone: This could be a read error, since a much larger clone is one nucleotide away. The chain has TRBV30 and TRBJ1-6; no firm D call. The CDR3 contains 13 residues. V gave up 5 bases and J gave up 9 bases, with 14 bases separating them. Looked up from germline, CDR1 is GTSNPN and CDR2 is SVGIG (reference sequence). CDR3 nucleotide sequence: TGTGCCTGGGACGCCTCGGGTACTTCACCCCTCCACTTT. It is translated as CAWDASGTSPLHF.

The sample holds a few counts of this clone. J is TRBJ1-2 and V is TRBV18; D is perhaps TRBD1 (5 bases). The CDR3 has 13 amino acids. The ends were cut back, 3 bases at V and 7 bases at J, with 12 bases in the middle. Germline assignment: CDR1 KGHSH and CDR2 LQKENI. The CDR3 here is CASSPATGAGYTF. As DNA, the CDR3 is TGTGCCAGCTCACCTGCGACCGGGGCTGGCTACACCTTC.